The present T cell receptor (beta chain) was sequenced within a study of T cells in Graves' hyperthyroidism and ophthalmopathy (dated by TCRdb to between 2018 and 2020). With respect to the entire study: Peripheral blood was sampled at the time of initial diagnosis, prior to any treatment. The 85 to 100 discovery patients were randomly split 7:3 into training and test sets. After blood sampling, hyperthyroidism patients were treated with methimazole at a starting dose of 30 mg daily, and ophthalmopathy patients were treated with high-dose intravenous methylprednisolone. An independent validation cohort of fewer than 20 hyperthyroidism patients and more than 15 patients who later progressed to ophthalmopathy tested prospective prediction of ophthalmopathy. Thyroid tissue and blood T-cell repertoires from six Graves' hyperthyroidism patients were also compared in the study. TCR V-J signatures able to tell the groups apart were searched for in a discovery cohort of 100 or so patients, of whom more than 40 had Graves' ophthalmopathy and 55 to 65 had stable Graves' hyperthyroidism. According to the paper, TCR Vbeta CDR3 sequencing was carried out on approximately 140 peripheral blood samples, which came from 40 to 45 ophthalmopathy, 70 to 80 hyperthyroidism and some 17 progressor patients. Summary of the overall study and its limitations: A 13 V-J signature model separated ophthalmopathy from stable hyperthyroidism, with about 88% sensitivity and roughly 82% specificity in cross-validation and 80%/75% in testing. Most expanded thyroid clonotypes (frequency above 0.001) were also found in blood, which suggests that blood repertoires may mirror thyroid immune responses. No statistical method was used to set the sample size in advance, and investigators knew the group allocation. In validation, the model predicted progression to ophthalmopathy with 55% to 71% sensitivity and roughly 72% specificity, a median of 6.5 months before onset.

With regard to this clonotype: The target of this receptor is not known. No qualities accompany the bases; no much larger clone lies one base away.

TCR beta CDR3 regions were amplified from RNA transcripts. The TCR CDR3 was subjected to a first round of RT-PCR using the HTBI primer set and the Qiagen OneStep RT-PCR kit. The libraries were constructed in a second round of multiplex PCR and then size-selected and purified. Paired-end sequencing of the libraries was performed with 100 bp reads on an Illumina HiSeq2000. Under the source paper's analysis protocol: Raw data were processed with SOAPnuke, discarding reads with adapters, uncalled bases, mean Phred below 15, or no exact constant-primer or identifier match. COPE v1.2.5 was used to merge high-quality paired reads, and clonotypes were defined as unique nucleotide sequences. MiTCR v1.1 was used to align clonotypes to the IMGT TRBV, TRBD and TRBJ reference segments. Analysis was restricted to V-J combinations with a frequency above 0.0001, which covered roughly 99% of repertoires. A TCS score was defined as the ratio of F50 (clonal expansion) to E x V (chaos), with BLOSUM62-based TCRdist applied between CDR3 peptides within each V-J. Welch's t-statistics and random forest reduced around 550 V-J features to around 14, which were used in a naive Bayes classifier (R e1071). The raw public reads went through TCRdb reprocessing: fastp at Q25, MiXCR clone calling, in-frame beta chains kept. Each record represents a unique CDR3 protein, reported with the most common genes and DNA among its rows. Here the V and J calls rest on TCRdb's processing, not on the authors' analysis. The sample table holds about 480,000 distinct CDR3 sequences, of which approximately 15% were seen once. The ten largest clones represent 15% to 20% of the sample.

In the germline V gene, CDR1 corresponds to SQVTM and CDR2 to ANQGSEA. The CDR3, from cysteine to phenylalanine, totals 14 residues. CDR3 DNA is the only sequence kept; it has 42 bases, read in frame from the first base. Trimming removed 7 bases from V and 0 bases from J; the gene matches leave 7 bases unexplained. Graves' hyperthyroidism was defined as stable when no progression to ophthalmopathy occurred over 18 months of follow-up. Hyperthyroidism patients were newly diagnosed, with disease duration under 2 months, and aged 18 to 65 years. Any patient with an uncontrolled infection, another autoimmune disease, pregnancy or lactation was excluded. Diagnoses relied on clinical symptoms, serum thyroxine and TRAb, thyroid ultrasound and orbital computed tomography. PBMCs were separated from roughly 9.6 ml of fresh peripheral blood using Ficoll-Paque density gradient centrifugation. Trizol reagent was used to extract total RNA, and RNA quality was then checked on an Agilent 2100 Bioanalyzer.

Recombination connected TRBV29-1 to TRBJ1-2, and TRBD1 matches 8 of the central bases. Sequencing used blood. The TCR sequence derives from a woman aged 18-29 years with Graves' hyperthyroidism. This receptor carries the CDR3 CSAHGQGPNYGYTF. The DNA reads as follows: TGCAGCGCCCACGGACAGGGTCCTAACTATGGCTACACCTTC.